Shown below are 3 T cell receptor beta chains from a single sample sequenced in a study of T cell repertoires and HLA-DP antigens. Their target antigens are unknown. Profiled with immunoSEQ multiplex PCR; TCRdb holds only in-frame clones, not every one. This sample has about 110,000 clones, with 92% found just once. Sample: CD4+ T cells from PBMCs. The origin of the receptors is a woman younger than 30 in good health and CMV-seronegative.

The chain recombines TRBV9 with TRBJ2-1; TRBD1 is a possible D gene (6 bases). Germline loops: CDR1 SGDLS, CDR2 YYNGEE. This CDR3 has 16 residues. Deletions cut 0 bases from V and 7 bases from J, with 17 bases between. CDR3 sequence: CASSVATGDRRNEQFF. The DNA for the CDR3 is TGTGCCAGCAGCGTAGCTACAGGAGACAGGAGAAATGAGCAGTTCTTC.

This sequence joins TRBV5-1 and TRBJ1-1; TRBD1 agrees at 8 bases. Trimming cost V 3 bases and J 10 bases; bases outside gene matches: 8. The germline gives CDR1 SGHRS, CDR2 YFSETQ. This CDR3 contains 13 residues. CDR3 sequence reads: CASSWGQVGRAFF. CDR3 bases: TGCGCCAGCAGCTGGGGACAGGTAGGAAGAGCTTTCTTT.

This chain uses TRBV11-2 with TRBJ2-5; a possible D gene is TRBD2 (6 bases). In germline, CDR1 is SGHAT, CDR2 FQNNGV. V shed 5 bases and J shed 5 bases, with 18 bases lying between them. This CDR3 is built from 15 residues. For the CDR3, the DNA is TGTGCCAGCAGCCGGGCCGCCGGGGGAGAGGAGACCCAGTACTTC. Protein sequence: CASSRAAGGEETQYF.